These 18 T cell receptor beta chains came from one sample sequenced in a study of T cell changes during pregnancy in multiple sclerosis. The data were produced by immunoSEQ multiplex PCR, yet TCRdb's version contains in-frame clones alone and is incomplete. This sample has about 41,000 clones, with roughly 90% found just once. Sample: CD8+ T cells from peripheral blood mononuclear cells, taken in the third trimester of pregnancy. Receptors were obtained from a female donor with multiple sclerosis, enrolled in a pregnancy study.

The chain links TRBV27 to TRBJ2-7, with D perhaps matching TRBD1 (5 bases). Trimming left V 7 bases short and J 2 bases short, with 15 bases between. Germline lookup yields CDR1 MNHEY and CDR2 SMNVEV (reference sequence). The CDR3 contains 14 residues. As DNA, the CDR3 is TGTGCCAGCAAGGGGCAGGGTGCTACCTACGAGCAGTACTTC. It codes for CASKGQGATYEQYF.

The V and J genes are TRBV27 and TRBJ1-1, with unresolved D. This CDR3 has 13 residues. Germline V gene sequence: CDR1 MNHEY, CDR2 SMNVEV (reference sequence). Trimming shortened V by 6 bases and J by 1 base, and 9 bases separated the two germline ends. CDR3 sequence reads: CASSPHPNTEAFF. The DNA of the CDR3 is TGTGCCAGCAGCCCACACCCGAACACTGAAGCTTTCTTT.

CDR3 residues: CATSGGASEQYF. As DNA, the CDR3 is TGTGCCACATCAGGTGGGGCCTCCGAGCAGTACTTC. The chain carries TRBV15 and TRBJ2-7; D may be TRBD1 (5 bases). Germline V gene data show CDR1 as LNHNV and CDR2 as YYDKDF (reference sequence). Between the trimmed V and J ends, which lost 9 bases and 6 bases, there was a span of 15 bases. CDR3 length: 12 amino acids.

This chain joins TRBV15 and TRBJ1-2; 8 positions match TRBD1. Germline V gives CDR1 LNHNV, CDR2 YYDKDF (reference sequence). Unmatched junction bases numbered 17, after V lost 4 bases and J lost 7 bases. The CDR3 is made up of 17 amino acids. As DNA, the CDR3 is TGTGCCACCAGCACGGCCGGGACAGGAGGATCTTCCCTTGGCTACACCTTC. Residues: CATSTAGTGGSSLGYTF.

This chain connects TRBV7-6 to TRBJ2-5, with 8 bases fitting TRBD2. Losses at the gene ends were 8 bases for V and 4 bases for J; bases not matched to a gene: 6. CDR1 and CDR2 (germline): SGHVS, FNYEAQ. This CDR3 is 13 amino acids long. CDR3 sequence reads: CASSGLAVETQYF. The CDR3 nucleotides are TGTGCCAGCTCCGGACTAGCAGTAGAGACCCAGTACTTC.

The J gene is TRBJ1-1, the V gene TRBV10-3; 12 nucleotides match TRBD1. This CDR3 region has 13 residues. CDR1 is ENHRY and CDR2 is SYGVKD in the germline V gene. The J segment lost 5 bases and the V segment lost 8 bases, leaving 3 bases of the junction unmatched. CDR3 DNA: TGTGCCATCGCGGGACAGGGGGCTACTGAAGCTTTCTTT. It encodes CAIAGQGATEAFF.

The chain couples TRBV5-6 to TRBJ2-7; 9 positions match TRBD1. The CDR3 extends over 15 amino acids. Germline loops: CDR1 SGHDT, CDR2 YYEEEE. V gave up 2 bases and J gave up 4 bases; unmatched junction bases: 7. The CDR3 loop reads CASSFSGQGSYEQYF. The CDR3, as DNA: TGTGCCAGCAGCTTTTCGGGACAGGGCTCTTACGAGCAGTACTTC.

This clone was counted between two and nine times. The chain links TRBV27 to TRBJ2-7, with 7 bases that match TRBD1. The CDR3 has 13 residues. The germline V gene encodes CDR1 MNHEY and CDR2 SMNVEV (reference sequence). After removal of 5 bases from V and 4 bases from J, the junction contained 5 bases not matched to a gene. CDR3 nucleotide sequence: TGTGCCAGCAGTACCGGGACAGAGTACGAGCAGTACTTC. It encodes CASSTGTEYEQYF.

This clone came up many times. CDR3 amino acids: CASSLTFRNEQFF. In nucleotides, the CDR3 is TGTGCCAGCAGTTTAACATTTCGAAATGAGCAGTTCTTC. The chain has TRBV27 and TRBJ2-1; D is uncertain. The CDR3 spans 13 residues. V was clipped by 2 bases and J by 7 bases, with 9 bases between them. Germline-derived CDR1 and CDR2 are MNHEY and SMNVEV (reference sequence).

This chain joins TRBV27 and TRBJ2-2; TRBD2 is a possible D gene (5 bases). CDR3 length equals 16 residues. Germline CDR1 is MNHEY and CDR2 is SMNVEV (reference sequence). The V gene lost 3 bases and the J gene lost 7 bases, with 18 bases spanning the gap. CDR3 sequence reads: CASSFSIGELNGELFF. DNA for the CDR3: TGTGCCAGCAGTTTTTCTATCGGGGAGTTGAACGGGGAGCTGTTTTTT.

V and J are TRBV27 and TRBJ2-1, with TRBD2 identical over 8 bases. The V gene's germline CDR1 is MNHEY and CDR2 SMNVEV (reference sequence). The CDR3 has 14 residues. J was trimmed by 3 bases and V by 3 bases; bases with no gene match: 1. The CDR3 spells CASSFLAGYNEQFF. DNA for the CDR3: TGTGCCAGCAGTTTCCTAGCGGGCTACAATGAGCAGTTCTTC.

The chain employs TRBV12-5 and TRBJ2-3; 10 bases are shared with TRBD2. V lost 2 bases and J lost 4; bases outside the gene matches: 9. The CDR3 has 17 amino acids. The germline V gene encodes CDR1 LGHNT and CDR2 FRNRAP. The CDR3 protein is CASGLNPGTSASDTQYF. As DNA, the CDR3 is TGTGCTAGTGGTTTGAATCCCGGGACTAGCGCTTCAGATACGCAGTATTTT. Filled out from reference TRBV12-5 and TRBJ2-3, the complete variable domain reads DARVTQTPRHKVTEMGQEVTMRCQPILGHNTVFWYRQTMMQGLELLAYFRNRAPLDDSGMPKDRFSAEMPDATLATLKIQPSEPRDSAVYFCASGLNPGTSASDTQYFGPGTRLTVL.

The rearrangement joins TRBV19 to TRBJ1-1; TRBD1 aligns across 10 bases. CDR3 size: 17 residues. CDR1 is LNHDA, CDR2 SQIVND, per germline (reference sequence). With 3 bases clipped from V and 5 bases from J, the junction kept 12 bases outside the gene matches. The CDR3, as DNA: TGTGCCAGTAGTATCCCGACAGGGGGCTCTGTGTCAACTGAAGCTTTCTTT. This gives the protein CASSIPTGGSVSTEAFF.

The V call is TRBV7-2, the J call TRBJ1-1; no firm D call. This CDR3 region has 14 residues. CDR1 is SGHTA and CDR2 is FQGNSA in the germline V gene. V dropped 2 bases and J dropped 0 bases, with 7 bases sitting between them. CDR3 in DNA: TGTGCCAGCAGCTTATCCCAAATGAACACTGAAGCTTTCTTT. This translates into CASSLSQMNTEAFF.

The CDR3 here is CASSVGVDSNQETQYF. DNA for the CDR3: TGTGCCAGCAGCGTAGGTGTTGACAGCAACCAAGAGACCCAGTACTTC. The V gene is TRBV9, the J gene TRBJ2-5; possibly TRBD1 for D (5 bases). This CDR3 spans 16 amino acids. V gave up 0 bases and J gave up 0 bases, with 12 bases separating them. In germline, CDR1 is SGDLS, CDR2 YYNGEE. Full variable domain (rest looked up from reference TRBV9 and TRBJ2-5): DSGVTQTPKHLITATGQRVTLRCSPRSGDLSVYWYQQSLDQGLQFLIQYYNGEERAKGNILERFSAQQFPDLHSELNLSSLELGDSALYFCASSVGVDSNQETQYFGPGTRLLVL.

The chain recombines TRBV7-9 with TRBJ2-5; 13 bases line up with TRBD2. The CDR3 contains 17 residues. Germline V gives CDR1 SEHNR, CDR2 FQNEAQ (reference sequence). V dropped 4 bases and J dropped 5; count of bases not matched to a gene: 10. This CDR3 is CASSSGLAGAFFETQYF. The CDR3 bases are TGTGCCAGCAGCTCCGGACTAGCGGGAGCGTTTTTCGAGACCCAGTACTTC.

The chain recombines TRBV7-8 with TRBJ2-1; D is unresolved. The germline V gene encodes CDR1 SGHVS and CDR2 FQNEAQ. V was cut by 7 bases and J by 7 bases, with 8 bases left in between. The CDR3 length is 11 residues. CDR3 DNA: TGTGCCAGCACCCCCGGGAATGAGCAGTTCTTC. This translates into CASTPGNEQFF.

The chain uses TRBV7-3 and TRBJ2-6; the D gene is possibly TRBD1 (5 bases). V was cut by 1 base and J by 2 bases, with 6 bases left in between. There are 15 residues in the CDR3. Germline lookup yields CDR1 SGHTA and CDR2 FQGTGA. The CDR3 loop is CASSLIGAGANVLTF. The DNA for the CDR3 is TGTGCCAGCAGCTTAATAGGGGCTGGGGCCAACGTCCTGACTTTC.